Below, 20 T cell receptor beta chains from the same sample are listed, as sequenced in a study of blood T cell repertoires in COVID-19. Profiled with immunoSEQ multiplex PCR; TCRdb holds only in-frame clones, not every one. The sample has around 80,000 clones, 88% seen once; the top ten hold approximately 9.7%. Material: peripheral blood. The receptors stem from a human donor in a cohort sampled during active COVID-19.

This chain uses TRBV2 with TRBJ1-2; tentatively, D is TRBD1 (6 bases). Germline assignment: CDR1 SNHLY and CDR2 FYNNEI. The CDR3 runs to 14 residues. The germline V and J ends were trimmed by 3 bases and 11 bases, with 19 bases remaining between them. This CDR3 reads CASSEAGTLGEYTF. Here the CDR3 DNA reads TGTGCCAGCAGTGAGGCCGGGACACTCGGCGAGTACACCTTC. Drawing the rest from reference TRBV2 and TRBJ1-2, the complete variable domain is EPEVTQTPSHQVTQMGQEVILRCVPISNHLYFYWYRQILGQKVEFLVSFYNNEISEKSEIFDDQFSVERPDGSNFTLKIRSTKLEDSAMYFCASSEAGTLGEYTFGSGTRLTVV.

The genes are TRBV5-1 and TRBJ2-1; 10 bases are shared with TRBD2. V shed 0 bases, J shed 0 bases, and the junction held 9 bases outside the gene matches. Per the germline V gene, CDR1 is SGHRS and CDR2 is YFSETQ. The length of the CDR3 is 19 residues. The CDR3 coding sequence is TGCGCCAGCAGCTTGGCCGCTAGCGGGAGTGTGGCCTCCTACAATGAGCAGTTCTTC. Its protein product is CASSLAASGSVASYNEQFF.

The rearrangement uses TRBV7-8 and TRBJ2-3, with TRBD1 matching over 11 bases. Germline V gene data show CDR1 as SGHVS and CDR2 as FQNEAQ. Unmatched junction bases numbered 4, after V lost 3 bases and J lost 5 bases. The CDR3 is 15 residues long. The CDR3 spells CASSLDRGRRDTQYF. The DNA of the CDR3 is TGTGCCAGCAGCTTGGACAGGGGGCGGAGAGATACGCAGTATTTT.

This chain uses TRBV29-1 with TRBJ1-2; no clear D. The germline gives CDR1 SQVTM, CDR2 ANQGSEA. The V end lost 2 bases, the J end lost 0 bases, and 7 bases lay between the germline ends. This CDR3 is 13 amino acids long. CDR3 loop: CSVELLANYGYTF. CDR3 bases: TGCAGCGTTGAATTGTTAGCTAACTATGGCTACACCTTC.

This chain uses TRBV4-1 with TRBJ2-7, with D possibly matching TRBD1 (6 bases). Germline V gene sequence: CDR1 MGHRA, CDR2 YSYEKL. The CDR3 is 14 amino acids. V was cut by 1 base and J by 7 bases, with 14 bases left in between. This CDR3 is CASSQAVGAWEQYF. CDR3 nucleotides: TGCGCCAGCAGCCAAGCTGTGGGGGCGTGGGAGCAGTACTTC.

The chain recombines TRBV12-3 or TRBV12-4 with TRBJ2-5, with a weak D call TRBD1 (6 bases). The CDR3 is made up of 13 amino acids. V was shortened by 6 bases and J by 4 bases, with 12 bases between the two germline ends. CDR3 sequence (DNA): TGTGCCAGCAGATCTACAGGGAGAGAGACCCAGTACTTC. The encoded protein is CASRSTGRETQYF.

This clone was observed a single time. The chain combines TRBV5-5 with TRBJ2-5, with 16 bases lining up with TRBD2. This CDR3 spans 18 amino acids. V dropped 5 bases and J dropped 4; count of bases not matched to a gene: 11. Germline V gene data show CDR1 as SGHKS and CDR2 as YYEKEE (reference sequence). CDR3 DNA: TGTGCCAGCAGACATGGGACTAGCGGGGGGGAAAAGCGAGAGACCCAGTACTTC. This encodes CASRHGTSGGEKRETQYF. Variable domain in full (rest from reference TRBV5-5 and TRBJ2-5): DAGVTQSPTHLIKTRGQQVTLRCSPISGHKSVSWYQQVLGQGPQFIFQYYEKEERGRGNFPDRFSARQFPNYSSELNVNALLLGDSALYLCASRHGTSGGEKRETQYFGPGTRLLVL.

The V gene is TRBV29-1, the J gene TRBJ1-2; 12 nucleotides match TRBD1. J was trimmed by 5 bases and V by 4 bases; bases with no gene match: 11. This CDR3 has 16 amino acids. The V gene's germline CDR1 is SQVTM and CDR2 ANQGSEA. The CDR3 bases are TGCAGCGTTGTGTTGGGACAGGGGGCGCGAAAGTATGGCTACACCTTC. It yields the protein CSVVLGQGARKYGYTF.

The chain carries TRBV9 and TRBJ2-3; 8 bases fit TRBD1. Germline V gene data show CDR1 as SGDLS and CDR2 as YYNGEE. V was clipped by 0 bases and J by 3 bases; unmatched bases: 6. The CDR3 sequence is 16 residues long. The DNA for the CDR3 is TGTGCCAGCAGCGTAGCAGGGGGCGCGGAGACAGATACGCAGTATTTT. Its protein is CASSVAGGAETDTQYF.

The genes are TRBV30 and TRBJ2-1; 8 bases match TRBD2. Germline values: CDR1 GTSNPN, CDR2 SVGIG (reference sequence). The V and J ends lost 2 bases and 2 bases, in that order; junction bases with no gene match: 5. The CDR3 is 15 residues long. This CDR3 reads CAWSKAGATYNEQFF. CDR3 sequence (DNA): TGTGCCTGGAGTAAAGCGGGGGCCACCTACAATGAGCAGTTCTTC.

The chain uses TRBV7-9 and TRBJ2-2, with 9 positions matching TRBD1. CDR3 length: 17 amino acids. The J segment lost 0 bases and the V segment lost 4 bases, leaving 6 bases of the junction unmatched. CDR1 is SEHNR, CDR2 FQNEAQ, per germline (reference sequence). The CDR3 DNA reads TGTGCCAGCAGCTCAGGCTGGGACAGGGCGAACACCGGGGAGCTGTTTTTT. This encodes CASSSGWDRANTGELFF.

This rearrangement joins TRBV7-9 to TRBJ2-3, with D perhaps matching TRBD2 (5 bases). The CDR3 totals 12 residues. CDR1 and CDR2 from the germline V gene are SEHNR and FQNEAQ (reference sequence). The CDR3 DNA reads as TGTGCGTCGGGATTAGACACAGATACGCAGTATTTT. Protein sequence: CASGLDTDTQYF.

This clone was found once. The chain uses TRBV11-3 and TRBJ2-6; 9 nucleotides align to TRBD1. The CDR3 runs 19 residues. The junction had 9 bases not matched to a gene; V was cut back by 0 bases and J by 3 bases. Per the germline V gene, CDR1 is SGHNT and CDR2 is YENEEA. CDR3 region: CASSLEGGGQGVGANVLTF. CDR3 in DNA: TGTGCCAGCAGCTTAGAAGGAGGGGGACAGGGTGTTGGGGCCAACGTCCTGACTTTC.

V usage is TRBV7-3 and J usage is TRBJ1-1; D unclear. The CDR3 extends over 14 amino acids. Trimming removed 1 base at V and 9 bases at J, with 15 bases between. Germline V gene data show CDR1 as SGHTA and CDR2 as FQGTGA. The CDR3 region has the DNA TGTGCCAGCAGCTTAAGTTCAGGCAGCTCGAAAGCTTTCTTT. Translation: CASSLSSGSSKAFF. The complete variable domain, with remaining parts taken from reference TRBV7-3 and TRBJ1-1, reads GAGVSQTPSNKVTEKGKYVELRCDPISGHTALYWYRQSLGQGPEFLIYFQGTGAADDSGLPNDRFFAVRPEGSVSTLKIQRTERGDSAVYLCASSLSSGSSKAFFGQGTRLTVV.

CDR3 residues: CASSFSGGGRETQYF. Written as DNA, the CDR3 is TGTGCCAGCAGCTTTAGTGGTGGGGGCCGAGAGACCCAGTACTTC. The genes are TRBV13 and TRBJ2-5, with D possibly TRBD1 on 6 matching bases. The V end was cut by 3 bases, the J end by 4 bases, with 15 bases between. Germline CDR1 PRHDT, CDR2 FYEKMQ (reference sequence). The CDR3 runs 15 residues.

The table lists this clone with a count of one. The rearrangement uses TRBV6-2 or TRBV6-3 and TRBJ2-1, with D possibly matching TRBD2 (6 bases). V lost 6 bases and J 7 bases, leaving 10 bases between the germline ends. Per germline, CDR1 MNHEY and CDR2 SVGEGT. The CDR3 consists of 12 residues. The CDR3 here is CASSRESNEQFF. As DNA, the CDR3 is TGTGCCAGCAGCCGGGAGTCAAATGAGCAGTTCTTC.

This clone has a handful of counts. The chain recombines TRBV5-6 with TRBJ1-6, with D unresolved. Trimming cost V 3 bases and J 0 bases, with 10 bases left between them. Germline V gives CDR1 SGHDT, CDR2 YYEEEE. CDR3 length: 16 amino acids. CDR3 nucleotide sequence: TGTGCCAGCAGCTCCACGGTGAGCTCCTATAATTCACCCCTCCACTTT. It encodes CASSSTVSSYNSPLHF.

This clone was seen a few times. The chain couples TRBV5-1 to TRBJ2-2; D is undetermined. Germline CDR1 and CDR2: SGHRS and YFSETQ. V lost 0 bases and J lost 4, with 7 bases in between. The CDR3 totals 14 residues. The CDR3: CASSLAGGTGELFF. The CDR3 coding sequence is TGCGCCAGCAGCTTGGCCGGCGGCACCGGGGAGCTGTTTTTT.

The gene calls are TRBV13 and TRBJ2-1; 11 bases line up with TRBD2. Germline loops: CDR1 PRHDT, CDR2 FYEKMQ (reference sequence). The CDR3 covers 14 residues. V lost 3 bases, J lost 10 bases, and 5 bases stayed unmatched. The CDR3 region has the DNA TGTGCCAGCAGCTTGGGACTAGCGGTTACGGAGCAGTTCTTC. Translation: CASSLGLAVTEQFF.

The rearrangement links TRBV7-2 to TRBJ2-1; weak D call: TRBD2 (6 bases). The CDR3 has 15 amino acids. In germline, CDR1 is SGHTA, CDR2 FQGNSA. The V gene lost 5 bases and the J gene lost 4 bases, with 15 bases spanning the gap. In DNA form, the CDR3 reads TGTGCCAGCAGCCCTACCCGGGACTCATACAATGAGCAGTTCTTC. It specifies CASSPTRDSYNEQFF.